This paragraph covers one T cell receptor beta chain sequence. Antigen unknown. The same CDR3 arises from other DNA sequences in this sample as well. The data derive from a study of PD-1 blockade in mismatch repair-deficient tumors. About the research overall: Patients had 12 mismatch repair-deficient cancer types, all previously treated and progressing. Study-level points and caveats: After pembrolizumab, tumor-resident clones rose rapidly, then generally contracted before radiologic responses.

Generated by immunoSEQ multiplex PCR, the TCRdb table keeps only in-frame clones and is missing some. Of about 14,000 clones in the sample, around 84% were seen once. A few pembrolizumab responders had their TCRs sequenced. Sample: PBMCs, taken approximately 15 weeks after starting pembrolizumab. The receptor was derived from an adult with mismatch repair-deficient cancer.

CDR3 sequence reads: CASSHLWAGSTDTQYF. DNA for the CDR3: TGCGCCAGCAGCCACCTCTGGGCGGGAAGCACAGATACGCAGTATTTT. The rearrangement uses TRBV5-1 and TRBJ2-3; D is perhaps TRBD2 (6 bases). V was cut by 4 bases and J by 0 bases, with 15 bases left in between. The CDR3 runs 16 residues. Germline lookup yields CDR1 SGHRS and CDR2 YFSETQ.